One and the same sample provided the 27 T cell receptor beta chains below, sequenced in a study of shared clonotypes between healthy human individuals. CD45RO-negative cells were positively selected for CCR7, leaving out terminally differentiated effector memory CD45RA+ cells. Profiled with immunoSEQ multiplex PCR; TCRdb holds only in-frame clones, not every one. The data hold around 1.9 million clones, with under 95% observed a single time. Sequences were obtained from naive CD8+ T cells from PBMCs. These receptors originate from a man aged 18-30 years in good health. Some clones in this sample may be carry-over from other donors' samples.

The rearrangement joins TRBV4-1 to TRBJ2-1, with D unresolved. Looked up from germline, CDR1 is MGHRA and CDR2 is YSYEKL. Between the trimmed V and J ends, which lost 4 bases and 0 bases, there was a span of 10 bases. The CDR3 is made up of 15 amino acids. CDR3 loop: CASSRTPSSYNEQFF. The DNA for the CDR3 is TGCGCCAGCAGCCGGACGCCGAGCTCCTACAATGAGCAGTTCTTC.

This sequence joins TRBV9 and TRBJ2-3; the match to TRBD1 covers 11 bases. Germline V lookup: CDR1 SGDLS, CDR2 YYNGEE. J was trimmed by 5 bases and V by 4 bases; bases with no gene match: 9. This CDR3 contains 16 residues. The CDR3 here is CASSPRTGGVVDTQYF. For the CDR3, the DNA is TGTGCCAGCAGCCCAAGGACAGGGGGCGTTGTAGATACGCAGTATTTT.

The rearrangement uses TRBV2 and TRBJ1-1; D uncertain. Trimming stripped 5 bases from V and 4 bases from J, with 5 bases between. CDR1 and CDR2 (germline): SNHLY, FYNNEI. The CDR3 length is 11 residues. The CDR3 coding sequence is TGTGCCAGCAGTAGAGGCACTGAAGCTTTCTTT. This translates into CASSRGTEAFF.

The genes are TRBV4-1 and TRBJ2-1; TRBD2 matches 10 bases. Per germline, CDR1 MGHRA and CDR2 YSYEKL. The ends lost 4 bases at V and 2 bases at J; junction bases unmatched: 2. CDR3 size: 15 residues. DNA of the CDR3: TGCGCCAGCAGCCCTAGCGGGAGACCCTACAATGAGCAGTTCTTC. Translated: CASSPSGRPYNEQFF.

The V call is TRBV30, the J call TRBJ2-7; D tentatively fits TRBD1 or TRBD2 (5 bases each). Germline CDR1 and CDR2: GTSNPN and SVGIG (reference sequence). The V end lost 5 bases, the J end lost 5 bases, and 25 bases lay between the germline ends. CDR3 size: 16 residues. CDR3 in amino acids: CAWDGELDRGVHEQYF. CDR3 sequence (DNA): TGTGCCTGGGATGGGGAACTAGATAGGGGTGTCCACGAGCAGTACTTC.

CDR3 DNA: TGTGCCAGCAGCTGGGGACTAGCGTCTAGCTCCTACGAGCAGTACTTC. Translation: CASSWGLASSSYEQYF. The V gene is TRBV7-2, the J gene TRBJ2-7, with TRBD2 matching over 10 bases. V shed 4 bases and J 0 bases; nucleotides not matched to a gene: 6. Germline V CDR1 and CDR2: SGHTA, FQGNSA. The CDR3 is made up of 16 amino acids.

In its sample, this clone was seen once. This sequence joins TRBV28 and TRBJ2-3; no clear D. Germline values: CDR1 MDHEN, CDR2 SYDVKM. V lost 2 bases to trimming and J lost 4 bases, with 7 bases between them. The CDR3 covers 13 residues. This CDR3 reads CASSLADPDTQYF. The CDR3 bases are TGTGCCAGCAGTTTAGCGGATCCAGATACGCAGTATTTT.

This sequence joins TRBV28 and TRBJ2-1, with TRBD2 identical over 14 bases. V shed 3 bases and J 9 bases; nucleotides not matched to a gene: 16. The germline V gene encodes CDR1 MDHEN and CDR2 SYDVKM. The CDR3 contains 19 residues. The CDR3 reads CASSFPSRLAGGLMVEQFF. For the CDR3, the DNA is TGTGCCAGCAGTTTCCCCTCACGACTAGCGGGAGGGCTTATGGTTGAGCAGTTCTTC.

CDR3 amino acids: CASRLTGGTLAGRINNEQFF. The CDR3 DNA is TGTGCCAGCAGACTGACAGGCGGGACCTTAGCGGGAAGGATAAACAATGAGCAGTTCTTC. V usage is TRBV7-6 and J usage is TRBJ2-1; 8 nucleotides line up with TRBD2. The CDR3 consists of 20 residues. With 6 bases clipped from V and 5 bases from J, the junction kept 24 bases outside the gene matches. Per the germline V gene, CDR1 is SGHVS and CDR2 is FNYEAQ.

The chain has TRBV28 and TRBJ1-1; 7 bases align to TRBD1. Trimming took 7 bases from V and 4 from J; bases not matched to a gene: 12. Germline CDR1 reads MDHEN; CDR2 reads SYDVKM. This CDR3 spans 15 amino acids. For the CDR3, the DNA is TGTGCCAGCACCTTAGGGACAGTGGAATCCACTGAAGCTTTCTTT. Translation gives CASTLGTVESTEAFF.

The J gene is TRBJ2-2, the V gene TRBV28; weak D call: TRBD1 (5 bases). Germline CDR1 and CDR2: MDHEN and SYDVKM. This CDR3 is 14 amino acids long. Deletions cut 6 bases from V and 0 bases from J, with 8 bases between. The DNA for the CDR3 is TGTGCCAGCAGCATGACAGCGAACACCGGGGAGCTGTTTTTT. Residues: CASSMTANTGELFF.

The chain links TRBV18 to TRBJ2-1, with D perhaps assigned TRBD1 or TRBD2 (5 bases each). CDR3 length: 14 residues. V dropped 2 bases and J dropped 3 bases, with 8 bases sitting between them. Germline CDR1 KGHSH, CDR2 LQKENI. CDR3 DNA sequence: TGTGCCAGCTCACCAAGGGACGACTACAATGAGCAGTTCTTC. Its protein product is CASSPRDDYNEQFF.

The rearrangement uses TRBV7-2 and TRBJ1-2; no firm D call. This CDR3 contains 14 residues. Germline CDR1 SGHTA, CDR2 FQGNSA. Trimming pared 7 bases from V and 1 base from J, leaving 13 bases between. The DNA of the CDR3 is TGTGCCAGCACCCCCATAGGGAGTAACTATGGCTACACCTTC. Translating gives CASTPIGSNYGYTF.

This chain uses TRBV9 with TRBJ2-7; no clear D. V dropped 3 bases and J dropped 5 bases, with 18 bases sitting between them. In germline, CDR1 is SGDLS, CDR2 YYNGEE. This CDR3 is built from 15 residues. The CDR3 protein is CASSASKRNDHEQYF. CDR3 nucleotide sequence: TGTGCCAGCAGCGCCTCGAAAAGGAATGACCACGAGCAGTACTTC.

The chain uses TRBV7-2 and TRBJ2-5; tentatively, D is TRBD1 (6 bases). Germline assignment: CDR1 SGHTA and CDR2 FQGNSA. Deletions cut 4 bases from V and 5 bases from J, with 20 bases between. The CDR3 sequence is 16 residues long. The CDR3, as DNA: TGTGCCAGCAGCTGGGGGATTGCAGGGGCAAGGGAGACCCAGTACTTC. This codes for CASSWGIAGARETQYF. Using reference TRBV7-2 and TRBJ2-5 for the parts outside the CDR3, the full variable domain is GAGVSQSPSNKVTEKGKDVELRCDPISGHTALYWYRQSLGQGLEFLIYFQGNSAPDKSGLPSDRFSAERTGGSVSTLTIQRTQQEDSAVYLCASSWGIAGARETQYFGPGTRLLVL.

This sequence joins TRBV6-1 and TRBJ2-1; 11 bases agree with TRBD2. This CDR3 is built from 15 residues. Germline CDR1 is MNHNS and CDR2 is SASEGT. V trimming: 6 bases; J trimming: 3 bases; junction bases outside the gene matches: 4. The DNA for the CDR3 is TGTGCCAGCAGGTATACTAGCGGGAGCTACAATGAGCAGTTCTTC. Translated: CASRYTSGSYNEQFF.

This rearrangement joins TRBV28 to TRBJ2-7; no definite D call. The CDR3 contains 12 residues. Germline lookup yields CDR1 MDHEN and CDR2 SYDVKM. Trimming pared 8 bases from V and 1 base from J, leaving 9 bases between. CDR3 region: CASGQLSYEQYF. CDR3 DNA sequence: TGTGCCAGCGGGCAACTTTCCTACGAGCAGTACTTC.

In regard to this clone: Other DNA sequences within the sample encode an identical CDR3. This chain joins TRBV29-1 and TRBJ2-7; D uncertain. The CDR3 has 13 amino acids. The germline CDR1 and CDR2 sequences are SQVTM and ANQGSEA. Trimming removed 5 bases from V and 1 base from J, with 12 bases in between. The CDR3 sequence is CSVLGGRSYEQYF. The CDR3 region has the DNA TGCAGCGTTCTGGGTGGCAGGTCCTACGAGCAGTACTTC.

The chain links TRBV5-4 to TRBJ2-2, with D perhaps matching TRBD1 (5 bases). Between the trimmed V and J ends, which lost 0 bases and 8 bases, there was a span of 5 bases. Germline V CDR1 and CDR2: SGHNT, YYREEE (reference sequence). The CDR3 length is 12 residues. DNA of the CDR3: TGTGCCAGCAGCTTGGAGGGGGGGGAGCTGTTTTTT. Translation gives CASSLEGGELFF.

This clone was seen more than once but under ten times. V gene TRBV4-1 combines with J gene TRBJ1-4; a weak D match, TRBD1 (5 bases). V gave up 4 bases and J gave up 8 bases, with 14 bases separating them. CDR1 and CDR2 from the germline V gene are MGHRA and YSYEKL. This CDR3 is built from 14 residues. CDR3 sequence: CASSPIGEGEKLFF. The CDR3 DNA is TGCGCCAGCAGCCCTATCGGAGAGGGGGAAAAACTGTTTTTT.

This rearrangement joins TRBV13 to TRBJ2-3; D not resolved. There are 14 residues in the CDR3. Per germline, CDR1 PRHDT and CDR2 FYEKMQ (reference sequence). V was shortened by 4 bases and J by 4 bases, with 12 bases between the two germline ends. This CDR3 is CASSSGRSADTQYF. The CDR3 nucleotides are TGTGCCAGCAGCTCGGGTCGGAGTGCAGATACGCAGTATTTT.

Regarding this clone: A junction boundary mismatches the germline segment, possibly from a read error. This sequence joins TRBV2 and TRBJ2-7; TRBD1 aligns across 7 bases. The germline CDR1 and CDR2 sequences are SNHLY and FYNNEI. This CDR3 has 12 amino acids. The CDR3 DNA follows: TGTGCCAGCGGTGAGACAGGGTACGAGCAGTACTTC. Protein sequence: CASGETGYEQYF.

The V gene is TRBV7-3, the J gene TRBJ2-7; 7 nucleotides align to TRBD2. CDR3 length: 14 amino acids. Germline V gene lookup returns CDR1 SGHTA and CDR2 FQGTGA. The V segment lost 2 bases and the J segment 6 bases; nucleotides outside the gene matches: 7. CDR3 sequence reads: CASSLYGEGPEQYF. CDR3 in DNA: TGTGCCAGCAGCTTATACGGGGAGGGCCCCGAGCAGTACTTC. The whole variable domain, filled in from reference TRBV7-3 and TRBJ2-7, reads GAGVSQTPSNKVTEKGKYVELRCDPISGHTALYWYRQSLGQGPEFLIYFQGTGAADDSGLPNDRFFAVRPEGSVSTLKIQRTERGDSAVYLCASSLYGEGPEQYFGPGTRLTVT.

The chain joins TRBV1 to TRBJ1-2. TRBV1 is a pseudogene. CDR3 length equals 16 residues. The CDR3 nucleotides read TGCACCAGCAGGGGTGTCAGTTTGTGCGAAACCTATGGCTACACCTTC. The encoded protein is CTSRGVSLCETYGYTF.

The chain links TRBV5-4 to TRBJ1-1; unclear D gene. There are 14 residues in the CDR3. The V and J ends lost 4 bases and 4 bases respectively, with 14 bases between them. CDR1 is SGHNT, CDR2 YYREEE, per germline (reference sequence). CDR3 nucleotide sequence: TGTGCCAGCAGCCTCCTCGGGCGGGGCACTGAAGCTTTCTTT. This gives the protein CASSLLGRGTEAFF.

This chain uses TRBV9 with TRBJ2-7; 11 nucleotides agree with TRBD2. The CDR3 consists of 16 residues. Germline values: CDR1 SGDLS, CDR2 YYNGEE. V shed 0 bases and J 6 bases; nucleotides not matched to a gene: 8. CDR3 bases: TGTGCCAGCAGCGTAGGTAGCGGGAGGGCTCCGGGCGAGCAGTACTTC. Residues: CASSVGSGRAPGEQYF. The whole variable domain, filled in from reference TRBV9 and TRBJ2-7, reads DSGVTQTPKHLITATGQRVTLRCSPRSGDLSVYWYQQSLDQGLQFLIQYYNGEERAKGNILERFSAQQFPDLHSELNLSSLELGDSALYFCASSVGSGRAPGEQYFGPGTRLTVT.

The chain couples TRBV21-1 to TRBJ1-5; the table calls TRBD1, which could not be checked here. TRBV21-1 is an annotated pseudogene. The CDR3 contains 16 residues. In DNA form, the CDR3 reads TGTGCCAGCCAAAAAACGTTAGACAGGGGCAATCAGCCCCAGCATTTT. Translated: CASQKTLDRGNQPQHF.